Sequencing of this T cell receptor beta chain was carried out in a study of cytomegalovirus exposure and HLA in healthy donors. For the study at large: The same platform as the approximately 700 first-cohort repertoires was used for the 130 or so validation repertoires, a later analysis reported. Regarding the study as a whole: TCR beta chains numbering more than 150 were designated cytomegalovirus-associated. A later analysis found first-cohort TCR clusters tended to co-occur in the 100 to 150 validation repertoires.

The donors were in the approximately 120-subject validation cohort; that cohort was separate from the approximately 670-subject first cohort. Clones were read by immunoSEQ multiplex PCR, and TCRdb kept only the in-frame ones, dropping some. The sample carries roughly 100,000 clones, roughly 86% recorded once. The CDR3 runs to 15 residues. Germline CDR1 reads SGHRS; CDR2 reads YFSETQ. V lost 4 bases and J lost 8, with 20 bases in between. For this clone: Its antigen is unidentified.

This TCR was sampled from a woman younger than 35 in good health and CMV-seropositive. The V and J genes are TRBV5-1 and TRBJ2-3; D is perhaps TRBD1 (7 bases). Sequencing was carried out using PBMCs. The CDR3 here is CASSAGQPGSGTQYF. CDR3 nucleotide sequence: TGCGCCAGCAGCGCGGGACAGCCTGGGTCCGGTACGCAGTATTTT.